The present entry profiles one TCR beta chain with its context. Antigen unknown. The entry originates in a study of CD8+ T cells in alopecia areata. V lost 1 base to trimming and J lost 2 bases, with 14 bases between them. Germline loops: CDR1 SGHAT, CDR2 FQNNGV. The CDR3 totals 16 residues. The authors extracted RNA and reverse transcribed it into cDNA as the sequencing template. Using immunoSEQ multiplex PCR, the repertoire was profiled, and TCRdb retains in-frame clones only, with some absent. The sample lists 200,000 to 250,000 clones; approximately 72% were seen once. Study results and limitations: Scalp clonality and expanded CD8+ clones among the top 100 showed significant decreases with tofacitinib. Lesional scalp exceeded normal scalp in clonality, especially in alopecia totalis/universalis.

The treatment denotes: oral pan-JAK inhibitor, 5-10 mg twice daily. The source is a human donor with alopecia areata. The V call is TRBV11-2, the J call TRBJ1-2, with D possibly TRBD1 on 6 matching bases. The material was CD4+ T cells sorted from blood, obtained at approximately week 42, from a patient treated with tofacitinib. The DNA for the CDR3 is TGTGCCAGCAGCTTAGGCGGGGGGCAGGGGAACTATGGCTACACCTTC. Translation gives CASSLGGGQGNYGYTF.